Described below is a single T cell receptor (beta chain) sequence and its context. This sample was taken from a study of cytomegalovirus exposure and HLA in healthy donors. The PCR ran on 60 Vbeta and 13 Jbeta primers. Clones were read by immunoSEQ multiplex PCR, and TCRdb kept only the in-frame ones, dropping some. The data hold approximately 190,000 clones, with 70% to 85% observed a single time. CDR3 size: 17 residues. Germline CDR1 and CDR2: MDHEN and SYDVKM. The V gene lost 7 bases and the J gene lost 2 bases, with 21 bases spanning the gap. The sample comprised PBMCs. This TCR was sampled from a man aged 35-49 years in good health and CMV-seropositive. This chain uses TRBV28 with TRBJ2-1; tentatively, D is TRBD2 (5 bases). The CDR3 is CASNAPVGEWAYNEQFF. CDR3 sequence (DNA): TGTGCCAGCAACGCCCCGGTCGGGGAGTGGGCCTACAATGAGCAGTTCTTC.